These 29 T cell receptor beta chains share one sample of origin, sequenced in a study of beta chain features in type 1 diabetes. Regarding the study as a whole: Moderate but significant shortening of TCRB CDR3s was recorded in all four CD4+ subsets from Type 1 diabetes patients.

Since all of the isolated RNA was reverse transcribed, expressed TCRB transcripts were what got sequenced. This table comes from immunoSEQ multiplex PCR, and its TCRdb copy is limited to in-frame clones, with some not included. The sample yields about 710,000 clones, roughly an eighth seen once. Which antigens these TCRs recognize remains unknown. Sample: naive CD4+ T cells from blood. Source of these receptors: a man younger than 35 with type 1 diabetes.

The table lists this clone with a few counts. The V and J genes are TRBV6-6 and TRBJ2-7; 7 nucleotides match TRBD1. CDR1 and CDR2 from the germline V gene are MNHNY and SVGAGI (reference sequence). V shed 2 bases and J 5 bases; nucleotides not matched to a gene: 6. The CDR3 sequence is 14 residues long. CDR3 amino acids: CASSYRGTAHEQYF. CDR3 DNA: TGTGCCAGCAGTTACAGGGGGACAGCACACGAGCAGTACTTC.

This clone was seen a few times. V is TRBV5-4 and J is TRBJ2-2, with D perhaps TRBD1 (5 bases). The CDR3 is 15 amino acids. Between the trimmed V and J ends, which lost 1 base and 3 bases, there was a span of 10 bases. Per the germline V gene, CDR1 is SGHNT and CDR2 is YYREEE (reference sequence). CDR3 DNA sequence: TGTGCCAGCAGCTTGCGCAGGGTACACACCGGGGAGCTGTTTTTT. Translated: CASSLRRVHTGELFF.

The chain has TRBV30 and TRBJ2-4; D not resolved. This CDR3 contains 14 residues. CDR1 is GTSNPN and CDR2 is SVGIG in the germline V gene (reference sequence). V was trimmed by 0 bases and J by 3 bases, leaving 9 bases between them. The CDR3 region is CAWSVRASKNIQYF. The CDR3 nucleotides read TGTGCCTGGAGTGTACGGGCTAGCAAAAACATTCAGTACTTC.

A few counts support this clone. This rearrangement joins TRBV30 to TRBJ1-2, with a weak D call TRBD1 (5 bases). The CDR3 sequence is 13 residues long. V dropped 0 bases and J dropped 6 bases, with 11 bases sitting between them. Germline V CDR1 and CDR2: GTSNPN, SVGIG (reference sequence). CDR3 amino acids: CAWSVPGGDGYTF. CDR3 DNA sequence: TGTGCCTGGAGTGTACCTGGAGGGGATGGCTACACCTTC.

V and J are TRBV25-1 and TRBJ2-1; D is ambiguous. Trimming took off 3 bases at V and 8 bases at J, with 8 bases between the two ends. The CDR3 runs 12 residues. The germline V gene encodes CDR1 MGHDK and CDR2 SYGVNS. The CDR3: CASSDPWDEQFF. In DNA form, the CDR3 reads TGTGCCAGCAGTGACCCCTGGGATGAGCAGTTCTTC.

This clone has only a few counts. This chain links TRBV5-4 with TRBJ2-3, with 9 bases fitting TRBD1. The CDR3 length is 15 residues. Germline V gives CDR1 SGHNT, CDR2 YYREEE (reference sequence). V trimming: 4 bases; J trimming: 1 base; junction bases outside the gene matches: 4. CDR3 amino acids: CASSLDRGGTDTQYF. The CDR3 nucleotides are TGTGCCAGCAGCCTGGACAGGGGAGGCACAGATACGCAGTATTTT.

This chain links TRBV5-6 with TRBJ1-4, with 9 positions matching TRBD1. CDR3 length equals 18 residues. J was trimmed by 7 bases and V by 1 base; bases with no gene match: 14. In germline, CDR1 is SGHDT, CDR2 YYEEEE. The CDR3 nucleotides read TGTGCCAGCAGCTTGAAGGATACGGGACAGGGTTGGAGTGAAAAACTGTTTTTT. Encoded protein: CASSLKDTGQGWSEKLFF.

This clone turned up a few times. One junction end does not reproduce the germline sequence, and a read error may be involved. The CDR3 protein is CASSLLDGELFF. CDR3 in DNA: TGTGCTAGCAGCTTACTGGACGGGGAGCTGTTTTTT. This chain links TRBV7-7 with TRBJ2-2, with unresolved D. CDR1 is SSHAT and CDR2 is FNYEAQ in the germline V gene (reference sequence). The CDR3 contains 12 residues. Drawing the rest from reference TRBV7-7 and TRBJ2-2, the complete variable domain is GAGVSQSPRYKVTKRGQDVTLRCDPISSHATLYWYQQALGQGPEFLTYFNYEAQPDKSGLPSDRFSAERPEGSISTLTIQRTEQRDSAMYRCASSLLDGELFFGEGSRLTVL.

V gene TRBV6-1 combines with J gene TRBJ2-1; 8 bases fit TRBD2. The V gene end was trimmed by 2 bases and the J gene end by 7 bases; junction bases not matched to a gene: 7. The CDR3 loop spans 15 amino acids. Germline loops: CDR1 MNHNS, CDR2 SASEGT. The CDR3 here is CASSEYGGGWNEQFF. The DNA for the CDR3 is TGTGCCAGCAGTGAATACGGCGGGGGGTGGAATGAGCAGTTCTTC.

CDR3 amino acids: CASSLPSDRRGTDTQYF. The CDR3 region has the DNA TGTGCCAGCAGCCTACCTTCGGACAGGCGAGGCACAGATACGCAGTATTTT. V usage is TRBV7-2 and J usage is TRBJ2-3; 7 bases are shared with TRBD1. CDR1 is SGHTA and CDR2 is FQGNSA in the germline V gene. This CDR3 has 17 amino acids. Trimming cost V 5 bases and J 1 base; bases outside gene matches: 12.

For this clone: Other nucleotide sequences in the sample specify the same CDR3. CDR3 DNA sequence: TGTGCCAGCAGTTTTGGAGGGTTGGAGAAACTGTTTTTT. It is translated as CASSFGGLEKLFF. This chain joins TRBV28 and TRBJ1-4; D is unclear. The CDR3 extends over 13 amino acids. CDR1 MDHEN and CDR2 SYDVKM come from the germline V gene. V gave up 3 bases and J gave up 11 bases, with 13 bases separating them.

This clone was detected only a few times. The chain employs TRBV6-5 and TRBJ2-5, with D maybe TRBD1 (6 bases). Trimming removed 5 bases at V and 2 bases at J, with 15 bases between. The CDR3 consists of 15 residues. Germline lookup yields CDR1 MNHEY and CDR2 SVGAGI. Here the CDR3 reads CASSTTGSGQETQYF. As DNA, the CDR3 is TGTGCCAGCAGTACTACAGGGAGCGGACAAGAGACCCAGTACTTC.

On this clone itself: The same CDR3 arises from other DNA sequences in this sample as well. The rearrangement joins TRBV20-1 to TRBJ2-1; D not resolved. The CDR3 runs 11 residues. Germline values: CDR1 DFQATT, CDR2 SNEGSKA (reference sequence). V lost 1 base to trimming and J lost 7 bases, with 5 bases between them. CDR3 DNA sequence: TGCAGTGCTAGAGGTAGGAATGAGCAGTTCTTC. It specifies CSARGRNEQFF.

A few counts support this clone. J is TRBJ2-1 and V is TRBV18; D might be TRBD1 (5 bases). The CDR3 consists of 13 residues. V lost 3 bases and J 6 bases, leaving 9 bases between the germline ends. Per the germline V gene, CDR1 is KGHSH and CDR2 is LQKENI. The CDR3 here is CASSPKGVNEQFF. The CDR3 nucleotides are TGTGCCAGCTCACCCAAAGGGGTCAATGAGCAGTTCTTC.

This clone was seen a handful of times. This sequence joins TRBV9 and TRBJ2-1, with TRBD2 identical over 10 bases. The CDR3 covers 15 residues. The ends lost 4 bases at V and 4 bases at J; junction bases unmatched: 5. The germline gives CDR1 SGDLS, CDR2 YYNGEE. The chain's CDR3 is CASSPGSGGYNEQFF. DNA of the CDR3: TGTGCCAGCAGCCCGGGTAGCGGGGGGTACAATGAGCAGTTCTTC.

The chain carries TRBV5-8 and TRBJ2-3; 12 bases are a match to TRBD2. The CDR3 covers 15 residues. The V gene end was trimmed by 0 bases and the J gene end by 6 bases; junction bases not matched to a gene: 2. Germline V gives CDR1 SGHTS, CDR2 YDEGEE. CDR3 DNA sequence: TGTGCCAGCAGCTTGGCTGGGACTAGCGGGGATACGCAGTATTTT. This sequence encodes CASSLAGTSGDTQYF. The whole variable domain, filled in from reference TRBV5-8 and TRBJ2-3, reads EAGVTQSPTHLIKTRGQQATLRCSPISGHTSVYWYQQALGLGLQFLLWYDEGEERNRGNFPPRFSGRQFPNYSSELNVNALELEDSALYLCASSLAGTSGDTQYFGPGTRLTVL.

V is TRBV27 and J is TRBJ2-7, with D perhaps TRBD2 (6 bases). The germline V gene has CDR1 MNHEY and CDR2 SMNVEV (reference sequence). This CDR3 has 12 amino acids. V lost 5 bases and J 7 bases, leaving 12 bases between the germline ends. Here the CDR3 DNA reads TGTGCCAGCAGTCCTCGGGGGACGGAGCAGTACTTC. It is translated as CASSPRGTEQYF.

This chain's CDR3 is CASETGGRNEQFF. CDR3 bases: TGTGCCAGTGAAACAGGGGGTAGGAATGAGCAGTTCTTC. The V call is TRBV19, the J call TRBJ2-1; 8 bases agree with TRBD1. Germline lookup yields CDR1 LNHDA and CDR2 SQIVND (reference sequence). The CDR3 is made up of 13 amino acids. With 8 bases clipped from V and 7 bases from J, the junction kept 7 bases outside the gene matches.

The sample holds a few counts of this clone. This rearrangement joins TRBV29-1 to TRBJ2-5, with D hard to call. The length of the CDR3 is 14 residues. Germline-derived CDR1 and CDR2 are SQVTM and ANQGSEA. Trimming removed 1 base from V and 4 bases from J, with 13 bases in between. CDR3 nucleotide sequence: TGCAGCGTTGAAGCCCAGCTAACGGGAGAGACCCAGTACTTC. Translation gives CSVEAQLTGETQYF.

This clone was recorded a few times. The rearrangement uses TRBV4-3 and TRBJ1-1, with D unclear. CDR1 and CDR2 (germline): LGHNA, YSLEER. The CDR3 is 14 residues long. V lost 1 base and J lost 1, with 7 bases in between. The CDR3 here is CASSQAKPNTEAFF. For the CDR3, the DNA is TGCGCCAGCAGCCAAGCGAAACCGAACACTGAAGCTTTCTTT.

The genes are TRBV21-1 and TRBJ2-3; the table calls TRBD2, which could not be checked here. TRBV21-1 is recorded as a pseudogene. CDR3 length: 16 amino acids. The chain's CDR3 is CASSRLGDYSTDTQYF. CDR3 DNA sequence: TGTGCCAGCAGCCGTTTGGGGGACTACAGCACAGATACGCAGTATTTT.

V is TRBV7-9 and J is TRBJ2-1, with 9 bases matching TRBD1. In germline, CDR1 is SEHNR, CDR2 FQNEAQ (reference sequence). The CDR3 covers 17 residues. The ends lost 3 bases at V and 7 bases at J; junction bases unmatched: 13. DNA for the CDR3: TGTGCCAGCAGCTTCCGCTCAGTGGGACAGGGCCTAAATGAGCAGTTCTTC. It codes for CASSFRSVGQGLNEQFF.

The CDR3 spells CASSPPGTNYNEQFF. In DNA, the CDR3 is TGCGCCAGCAGCCCCCCAGGCACCAACTACAATGAGCAGTTCTTC. The chain carries TRBV5-1 and TRBJ2-1; D is uncertain. Deletions cut 4 bases from V and 3 bases from J, with 14 bases between. The CDR3 covers 15 residues. Germline CDR1 is SGHRS and CDR2 is YFSETQ.

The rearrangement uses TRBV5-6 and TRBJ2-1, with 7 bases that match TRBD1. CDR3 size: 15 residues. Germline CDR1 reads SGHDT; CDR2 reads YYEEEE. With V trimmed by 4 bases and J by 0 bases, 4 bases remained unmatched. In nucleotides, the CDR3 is TGTGCCAGCAGCCCCTGGACAGGCTCCTACAATGAGCAGTTCTTC. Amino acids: CASSPWTGSYNEQFF.

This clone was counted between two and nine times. The CDR3 bases are TGCGCCAGCATCTCCGGGACAGGGTACAATGAGCAGTTCTTC. The encoded protein is CASISGTGYNEQFF. V and J are TRBV5-1 and TRBJ2-1; the match to TRBD1 covers 9 bases. Losses at the gene ends were 6 bases for V and 4 bases for J; bases not matched to a gene: 5. The CDR3 runs 14 residues. Germline assignment: CDR1 SGHRS and CDR2 YFSETQ.

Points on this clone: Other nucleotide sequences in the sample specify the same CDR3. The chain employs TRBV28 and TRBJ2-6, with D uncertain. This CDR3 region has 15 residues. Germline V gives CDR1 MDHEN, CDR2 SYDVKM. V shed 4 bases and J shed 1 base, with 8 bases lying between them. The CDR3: CASSSPGSGANVLTF. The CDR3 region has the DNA TGTGCCAGCAGTTCCCCGGGTTCTGGGGCCAACGTCCTGACTTTC.

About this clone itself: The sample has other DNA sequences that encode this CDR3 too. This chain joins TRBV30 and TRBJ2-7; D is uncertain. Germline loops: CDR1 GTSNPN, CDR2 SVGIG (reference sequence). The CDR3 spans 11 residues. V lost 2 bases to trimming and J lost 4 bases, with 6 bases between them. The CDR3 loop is CAWSLTYEQYF. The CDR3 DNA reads TGTGCCTGGAGTCTGACATACGAGCAGTACTTC.

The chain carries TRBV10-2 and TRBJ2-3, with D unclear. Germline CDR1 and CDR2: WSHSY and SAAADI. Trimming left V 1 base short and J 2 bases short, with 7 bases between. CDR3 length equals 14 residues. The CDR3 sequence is CASSELPNTDTQYF. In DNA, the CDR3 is TGCGCCAGCAGTGAGTTGCCCAACACAGATACGCAGTATTTT.

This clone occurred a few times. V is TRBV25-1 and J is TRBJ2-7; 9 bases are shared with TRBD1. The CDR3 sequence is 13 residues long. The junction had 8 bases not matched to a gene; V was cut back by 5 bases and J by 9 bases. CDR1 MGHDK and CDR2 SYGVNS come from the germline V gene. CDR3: CASSLRTGDVQYF. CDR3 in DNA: TGTGCCAGCAGTCTTCGGACAGGGGACGTGCAGTACTTC.